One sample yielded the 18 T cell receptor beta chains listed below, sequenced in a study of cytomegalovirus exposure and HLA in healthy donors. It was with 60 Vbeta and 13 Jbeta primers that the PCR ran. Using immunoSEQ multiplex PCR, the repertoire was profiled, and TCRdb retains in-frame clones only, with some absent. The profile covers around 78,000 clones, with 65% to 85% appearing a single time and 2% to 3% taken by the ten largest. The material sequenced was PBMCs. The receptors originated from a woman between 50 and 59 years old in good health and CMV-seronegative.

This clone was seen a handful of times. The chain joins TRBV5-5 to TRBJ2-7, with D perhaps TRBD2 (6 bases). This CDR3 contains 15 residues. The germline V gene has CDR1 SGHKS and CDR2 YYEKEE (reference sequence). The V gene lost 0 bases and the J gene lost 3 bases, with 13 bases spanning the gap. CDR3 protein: CASSLVGLAVYEQYF. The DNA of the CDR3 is TGTGCCAGCAGCTTGGTGGGCTTAGCGGTCTACGAGCAGTACTTC.

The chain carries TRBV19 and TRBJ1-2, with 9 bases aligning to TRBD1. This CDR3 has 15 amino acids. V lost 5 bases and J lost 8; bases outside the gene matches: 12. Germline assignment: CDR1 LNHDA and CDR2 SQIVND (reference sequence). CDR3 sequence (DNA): TGTGCCAGTAGTTCATCTACAGGGGGCCTAGTGGGCTACACCTTC. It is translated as CASSSSTGGLVGYTF.

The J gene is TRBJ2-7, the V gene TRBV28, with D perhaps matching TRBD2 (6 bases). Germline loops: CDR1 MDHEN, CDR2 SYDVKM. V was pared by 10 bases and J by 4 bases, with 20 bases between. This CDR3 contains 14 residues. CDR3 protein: CATSFGGTVYEQYF. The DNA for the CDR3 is TGTGCCACCTCGTTTGGCGGGACGGTTTACGAGCAGTACTTC.

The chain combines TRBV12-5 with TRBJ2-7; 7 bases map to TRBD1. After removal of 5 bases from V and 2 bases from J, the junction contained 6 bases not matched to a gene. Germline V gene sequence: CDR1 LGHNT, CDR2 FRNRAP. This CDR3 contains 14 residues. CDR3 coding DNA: TGTGCTAGTGGTATGGGACAGATCCCCTACGAGCAGTACGTC. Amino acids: CASGMGQIPYEQYV.

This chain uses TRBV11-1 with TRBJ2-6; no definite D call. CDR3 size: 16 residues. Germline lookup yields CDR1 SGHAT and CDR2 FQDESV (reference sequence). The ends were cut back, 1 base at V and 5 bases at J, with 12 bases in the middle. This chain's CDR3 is CASSLGQDLWANVLTF. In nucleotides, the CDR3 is TGTGCCAGCAGCTTAGGGCAGGATCTCTGGGCCAACGTCCTGACTTTC.

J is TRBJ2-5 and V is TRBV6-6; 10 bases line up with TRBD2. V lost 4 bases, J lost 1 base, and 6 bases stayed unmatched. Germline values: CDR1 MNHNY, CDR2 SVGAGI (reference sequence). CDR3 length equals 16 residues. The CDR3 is CASSSEREGFQETQYF. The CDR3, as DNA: TGTGCCAGCAGTTCAGAGCGGGAGGGTTTCCAAGAGACCCAGTACTTC.

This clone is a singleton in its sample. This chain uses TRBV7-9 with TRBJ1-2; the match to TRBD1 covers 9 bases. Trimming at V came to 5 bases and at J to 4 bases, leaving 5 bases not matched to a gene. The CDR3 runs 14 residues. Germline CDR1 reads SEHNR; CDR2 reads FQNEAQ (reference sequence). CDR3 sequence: CASSPGQGIYGYTF. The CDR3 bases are TGTGCCAGCAGCCCGGGACAGGGTATCTATGGCTACACCTTC.

This CDR3 is CASGLAGANTDTQYF. The CDR3 DNA is TGTGCCAGTGGACTAGCGGGGGCCAACACAGATACGCAGTATTTT. The chain has TRBV6-5 and TRBJ2-3; 13 nucleotides match TRBD2. V was pared by 9 bases and J by 2 bases, with 5 bases of the junction left unmatched. Looked up from germline, CDR1 is MNHEY and CDR2 is SVGAGI. The CDR3 runs 15 residues.

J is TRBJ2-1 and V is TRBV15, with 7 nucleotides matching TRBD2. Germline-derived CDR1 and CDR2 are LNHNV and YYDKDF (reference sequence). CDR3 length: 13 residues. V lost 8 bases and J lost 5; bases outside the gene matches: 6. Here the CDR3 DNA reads TGTGCCACCGGACTAGTATTCCACAATGAGCAGTTCTTC. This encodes CATGLVFHNEQFF.

The CDR3 is CASSLEQYNEQFF. The CDR3, as DNA: TGTGCCAGCAGCTTAGAACAGTACAATGAGCAGTTCTTC. The rearrangement joins TRBV7-2 to TRBJ2-1, with D uncertain. Germline CDR1 and CDR2: SGHTA and FQGNSA. The CDR3 is 13 residues long. Trimming removed 1 base from V and 4 bases from J, with 5 bases in between.

The CDR3 is CASSLAWPGYTGELFF. The CDR3, as DNA: TGTGCCAGCAGCTTAGCTTGGCCGGGTTACACCGGGGAGCTGTTTTTT. This chain uses TRBV11-1 with TRBJ2-2; no reliable D call. This CDR3 has 16 residues. In germline, CDR1 is SGHAT, CDR2 FQDESV (reference sequence). V lost 0 bases and J 3 bases, leaving 11 bases between the germline ends.

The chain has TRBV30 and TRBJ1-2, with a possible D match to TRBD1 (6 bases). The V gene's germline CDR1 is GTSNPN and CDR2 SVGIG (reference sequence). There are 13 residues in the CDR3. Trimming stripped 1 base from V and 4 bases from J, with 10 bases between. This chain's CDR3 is CAWSAGAGYGYTF. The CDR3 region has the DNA TGTGCCTGGAGTGCAGGGGCTGGCTATGGCTACACCTTC.

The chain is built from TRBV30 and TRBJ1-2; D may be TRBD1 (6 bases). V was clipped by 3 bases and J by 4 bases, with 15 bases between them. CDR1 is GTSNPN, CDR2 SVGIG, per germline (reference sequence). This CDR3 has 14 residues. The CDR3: CAWRGARKGYGYTF. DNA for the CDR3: TGTGCCTGGAGGGGGGCAAGAAAAGGCTATGGCTACACCTTC.

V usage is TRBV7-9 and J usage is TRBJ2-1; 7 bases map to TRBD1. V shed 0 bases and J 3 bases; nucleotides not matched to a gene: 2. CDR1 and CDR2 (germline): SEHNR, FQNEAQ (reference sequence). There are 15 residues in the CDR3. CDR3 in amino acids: CASSLARGYYNEQFF. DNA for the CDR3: TGTGCCAGCAGCTTAGCCAGGGGGTACTACAATGAGCAGTTCTTC.

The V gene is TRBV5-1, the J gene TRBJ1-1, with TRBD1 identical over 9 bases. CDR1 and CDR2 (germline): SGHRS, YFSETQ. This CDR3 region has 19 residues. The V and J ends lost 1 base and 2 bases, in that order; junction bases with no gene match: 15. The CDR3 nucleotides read TGCGCCAGCAGCTTGTCGCGTCTCGGGGGACAGGGAATTAACACTGAAGCTTTCTTT. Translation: CASSLSRLGGQGINTEAFF.

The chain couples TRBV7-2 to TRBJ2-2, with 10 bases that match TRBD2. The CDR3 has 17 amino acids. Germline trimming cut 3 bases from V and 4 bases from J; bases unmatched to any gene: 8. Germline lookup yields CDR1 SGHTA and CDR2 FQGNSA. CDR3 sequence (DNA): TGTGCCAGCAGCTTCGCTCTAGCGGGGGCCCGCACCGGGGAGCTGTTTTTT. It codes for CASSFALAGARTGELFF.

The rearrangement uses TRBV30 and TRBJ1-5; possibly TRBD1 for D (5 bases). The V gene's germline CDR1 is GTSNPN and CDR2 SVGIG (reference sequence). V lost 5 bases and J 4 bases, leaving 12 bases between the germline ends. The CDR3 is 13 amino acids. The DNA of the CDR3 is TGTGCCTGGGGTGGGGCCCGAAATCAGCCCCAGCATTTT. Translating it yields CAWGGARNQPQHF.

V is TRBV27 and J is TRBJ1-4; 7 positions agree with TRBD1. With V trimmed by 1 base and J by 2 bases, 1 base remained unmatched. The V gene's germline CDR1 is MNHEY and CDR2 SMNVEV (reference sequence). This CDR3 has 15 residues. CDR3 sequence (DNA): TGTGCCAGCAGTTTATACAGGGGTACTAATGAAAAACTGTTTTTT. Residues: CASSLYRGTNEKLFF.